These 22 T cell receptor beta chains were all obtained from the same sample, sequenced in a study of identical twins. TCRdb re-derived calls from the 5' RACE reads in MiXCR, one entry per CDR3 protein. The sample lists approximately 210,000 distinct CDR3 sequences, around 6.5% occurring once. The data also belong to a second study, concerning T cells expressing NK-cell markers.

Specimen: CD8+ T cells sorted from blood. These receptors all stem from a woman under 30 in good health.

The genes are TRBV7-6 and TRBJ2-7; possible D gene TRBD2, 6 bases. CDR1 and CDR2 (germline): SGHVS, FNYEAQ. Trimming left V 0 bases short and J 5 bases short, with 17 bases between. This CDR3 has 16 amino acids. CDR3 sequence reads: CASSLALGRSQDEQYF. The DNA for the CDR3 is TGTGCCAGCAGCTTAGCCCTCGGGAGATCCCAGGACGAGCAGTACTTC.

The rearrangement links TRBV2 to TRBJ2-7; 7 positions match TRBD1. With 1 base clipped from V and 2 bases from J, the junction kept 2 bases outside the gene matches. Per the germline V gene, CDR1 is SNHLY and CDR2 is FYNNEI. This CDR3 region has 14 residues. The CDR3 protein is CASSEGTGAYEQYF. The CDR3 DNA sequence: TGTGCCAGCAGTGAAGGGACAGGAGCCTACGAGCAGTACTTC.

This clonotype was detected a few times. The rearrangement links TRBV4-3 to TRBJ2-3; the match to TRBD2 covers 8 bases. The CDR3 runs 16 residues. Germline V gene data show CDR1 as LGHNA and CDR2 as YSLEER. With V trimmed by 1 base and J by 2 bases, 5 bases remained unmatched. CDR3 DNA sequence: TGCGCCAGCAGCCAAGGGGCTAGCGGGTACACAGATACGCAGTATTTT. It is translated as CASSQGASGYTDTQYF.

This clonotype was recorded at least ten times. The chain has TRBV7-8 and TRBJ2-3, with D uncertain. V was clipped by 2 bases and J by 1 base, with 10 bases between them. The CDR3 is made up of 15 amino acids. Germline assignment: CDR1 SGHVS and CDR2 FQNEAQ. The CDR3 reads CASSLTPHGTDTQYF. CDR3 nucleotides: TGTGCCAGCAGCTTAACCCCTCACGGCACAGATACGCAGTATTTT.

There are many counts of this clonotype. V and J are TRBV27 and TRBJ2-3; 7 nucleotides align to TRBD2. Germline values: CDR1 MNHEY, CDR2 SMNVEV (reference sequence). Trimming at V came to 8 bases and at J to 3 bases, leaving 8 bases not matched to a gene. This CDR3 comprises 14 residues. The CDR3 DNA reads TGTGCCAGCGCTGGACCCGGGGGGACAGATACGCAGTATTTT. Its translation is CASAGPGGTDTQYF.

The V call is TRBV6-5, the J call TRBJ2-1, with 8 bases matching TRBD2. The CDR3 spans 18 residues. The germline gives CDR1 MNHEY, CDR2 SVGAGI. The V gene end was trimmed by 0 bases and the J gene end by 5 bases; junction bases not matched to a gene: 12. In DNA, the CDR3 is TGTGCCAGCAGTTACTCGAGGCGGGAGGTGCGAAGAGACAATGAGCAGTTCTTC. Protein product: CASSYSRREVRRDNEQFF.

The chain joins TRBV27 to TRBJ2-1, with D uncertain. The CDR3 sequence is 11 residues long. Trimming shortened V by 6 bases and J by 8 bases, and 8 bases separated the two germline ends. Germline V gene data show CDR1 as MNHEY and CDR2 as SMNVEV (reference sequence). In nucleotides, the CDR3 is TGTGCCAGCAGGCAAAGCTATGAGCAGTTCTTC. Amino acid sequence: CASRQSYEQFF.

The chain links TRBV30 to TRBJ1-5, with 7 nucleotides matching TRBD1. The CDR3 loop spans 14 amino acids. Germline V gene lookup returns CDR1 GTSNPN and CDR2 SVGIG (reference sequence). Trimming took 2 bases from V and 2 from J; bases not matched to a gene: 3. The CDR3: CAWSFGQGNQPQHF. The CDR3 DNA follows: TGTGCCTGGAGTTTCGGACAGGGCAATCAGCCCCAGCATTTT.

The chain recombines TRBV6-1 with TRBJ1-2, with D possibly matching TRBD1 (5 bases). V was cut by 5 bases and J by 5 bases, with 15 bases left in between. Germline V CDR1 and CDR2: MNHNS, SASEGT. The CDR3 extends over 14 amino acids. This chain's CDR3 is CASSPDLTVYGYTF. CDR3 nucleotides: TGTGCCAGCAGTCCGGATTTGACAGTATATGGCTACACCTTC.

This clonotype was counted a few times. This chain links TRBV12-3 or TRBV12-4 with TRBJ2-7, with 9 bases identical to TRBD1. Germline trimming cut 7 bases from V and 6 bases from J; bases unmatched to any gene: 7. CDR3 length: 13 residues. The CDR3 DNA is TGTGCCAGCACCCCGGGACAGGGACCCGAGCAGTACTTC. The encoded protein is CASTPGQGPEQYF.

The chain carries TRBV16 and TRBJ2-7, with 8 bases identical to TRBD1. The junction had 11 bases not matched to a gene; V was cut back by 4 bases and J by 6 bases. CDR1 and CDR2 (germline): KGHSY, FQNENV. This CDR3 is 15 amino acids long. In DNA form, the CDR3 reads TGTGCCAGCAGCCTCCGCGTGACAGGGGCTGGCGAGCAGTACTTC. Its protein product is CASSLRVTGAGEQYF.

With respect to this clonotype: The junction does not match germline at one end; this may be a read error. The CDR3 DNA is TGTGCCACCAGCAGAAACCCGGGGGAGGCCTCCCACAATGAGCAGTTCTTC. Translation: CATSRNPGEASHNEQFF. This sequence joins TRBV15 and TRBJ2-1; D is perhaps TRBD2 (6 bases). Germline V lookup: CDR1 LNHNV, CDR2 YYDKDF (reference sequence). CDR3 size: 17 residues.

This chain uses TRBV5-1 with TRBJ2-3, with D maybe TRBD1 (7 bases). V lost 3 bases and J lost 3, with 14 bases in between. The CDR3 is 15 amino acids. CDR1 and CDR2 from the germline V gene are SGHRS and YFSETQ. CDR3 loop: CASSSRRGPTDTQYF. DNA of the CDR3: TGCGCCAGCAGCTCCAGGAGGGGGCCGACAGATACGCAGTATTTT.

This rearrangement joins TRBV12-5 to TRBJ2-3; 9 positions match TRBD2. Germline values: CDR1 LGHNT, CDR2 FRNRAP. This CDR3 has 17 amino acids. V lost 1 base to trimming and J lost 0 bases; unmatched junction nucleotides: 5. In nucleotides, the CDR3 is TGTGCTAGTGGTTTGGCACGACTAGCGGCTAGCACAGATACGCAGTATTTT. This translates into CASGLARLAASTDTQYF.

This clonotype was counted a few times. This chain uses TRBV29-1 with TRBJ2-7; D unclear. The CDR3 covers 12 residues. The germline V and J ends were trimmed by 3 bases and 3 bases, with 9 bases remaining between them. Germline V CDR1 and CDR2: SQVTM, ANQGSEA. CDR3 in DNA: TGCAGCGTTGAGGGCAGGCACTACGAGCAGTACTTC. This translates into CSVEGRHYEQYF.

This clonotype was observed at least ten times. The J gene is TRBJ2-1, the V gene TRBV12-3 or TRBV12-4, with D possibly TRBD2 on 5 matching bases. V lost 3 bases and J 0 bases, leaving 12 bases between the germline ends. The CDR3 totals 16 residues. The chain's CDR3 is CASSFSGQSSYNEQFF. The CDR3 DNA is TGTGCCAGCAGTTTCAGCGGCCAAAGCTCCTACAATGAGCAGTTCTTC.

This clonotype was detected ten times or more. This chain links TRBV20-1 with TRBJ2-7, with TRBD1 identical over 8 bases. The CDR3 extends over 15 amino acids. Germline V lookup: CDR1 DFQATT, CDR2 SNEGSKA (reference sequence). V lost 0 bases, J lost 3 bases, and 7 bases stayed unmatched. The CDR3 loop is CSAREPGQDLYEQYF. The CDR3 DNA reads TGCAGTGCTAGAGAGCCGGGACAGGACCTCTACGAGCAGTACTTC.

This clonotype showed up just a few times. The genes are TRBV19 and TRBJ2-5, with D possibly matching TRBD2 (6 bases). The CDR3 spans 15 residues. Trimming removed 5 bases from V and 2 bases from J, with 15 bases in between. Germline V gene sequence: CDR1 LNHDA, CDR2 SQIVND (reference sequence). The DNA of the CDR3 is TGTGCCAGTAGTCCAGCCGGTAGCGGACAAGAGACCCAGTACTTC. It yields the protein CASSPAGSGQETQYF.

This clonotype was seen only a few times. This chain connects TRBV30 to TRBJ2-7; D is perhaps TRBD1 (5 bases). Per the germline V gene, CDR1 is GTSNPN and CDR2 is SVGIG (reference sequence). V lost 0 bases, J lost 3 bases, and 12 bases lay in between. There are 14 residues in the CDR3. The CDR3 protein is CAWSVPAGIYEQYF. In DNA, the CDR3 is TGTGCCTGGAGTGTCCCCGCAGGGATCTACGAGCAGTACTTC.

This clonotype was detected many times. The V gene is TRBV12-3 or TRBV12-4, the J gene TRBJ2-7; the D is unclear. The CDR3 sequence is 12 residues long. Trimming removed 1 base at V and 5 bases at J, with 6 bases between. The CDR3 coding sequence is TGTGCCAGCAGTTTAGAGGGTCACGAGCAGTACTTC. Its protein is CASSLEGHEQYF.

Many counts were recorded for this clonotype. The chain is built from TRBV7-8 and TRBJ1-1, with D tentatively TRBD1 (6 bases). With 4 bases removed from V and 6 bases from J, the gap between germline ends came to 15 bases. In germline, CDR1 is SGHVS, CDR2 FQNEAQ. The CDR3 has 14 amino acids. The CDR3 DNA reads TGTGCCAGCAGCTCGGAAGGGGGAATTGCTGAAGCTTTCTTT. This sequence encodes CASSSEGGIAEAFF.

This clonotype appeared many times. The rearrangement uses TRBV25-1 and TRBJ2-7; D is possibly TRBD2 (6 bases). Germline V gene data show CDR1 as MGHDK and CDR2 as SYGVNS. V lost 7 bases and J 3 bases, leaving 13 bases between the germline ends. The CDR3 is 13 residues long. CDR3 nucleotides: TGTGCCAGCACCTCCGGGACTTTCTACGAGCAGTACTTC. Translating gives CASTSGTFYEQYF.